This paragraph reports one T cell receptor beta chain. The authors' processing: Scientists estimated how many nucleated cells there were by amplifying reference gene primers. Assay: immunoSEQ multiplex PCR; the TCRdb copy retains only in-frame clones and omits some. That table supplies the V and J calls and clone size; D and trimming were determined from the DNA. The sample holds around 230,000 clones, 86% seen once. The data were obtained in a study of blood T cell repertoires in COVID-19. About the study: The United States, Italy and Spain were the sources of the acute and convalescent COVID-19 samples.

Enrollees, about 18 to 95 years old, lived in about two dozen US areas. Categorization into cohorts depended on clinical history that participants reported. The germline V gene has CDR1 MGHRA and CDR2 YSYEKL. The CDR3 consists of 15 residues. Trimming cost V 1 base and J 5 bases, with 11 bases left between them. The chain employs TRBV4-1 and TRBJ1-4; the D gene is possibly TRBD1 (6 bases). The source is a woman between 35 and 50 years old with acute COVID-19. The specimen sequenced was PBMCs or T cells enriched from blood (not recorded which). CDR3 amino acids: CASSQVIQGNEKLFF. CDR3 nucleotide sequence: TGCGCCAGCAGCCAAGTGATCCAGGGGAATGAAAAACTGTTTTTT.